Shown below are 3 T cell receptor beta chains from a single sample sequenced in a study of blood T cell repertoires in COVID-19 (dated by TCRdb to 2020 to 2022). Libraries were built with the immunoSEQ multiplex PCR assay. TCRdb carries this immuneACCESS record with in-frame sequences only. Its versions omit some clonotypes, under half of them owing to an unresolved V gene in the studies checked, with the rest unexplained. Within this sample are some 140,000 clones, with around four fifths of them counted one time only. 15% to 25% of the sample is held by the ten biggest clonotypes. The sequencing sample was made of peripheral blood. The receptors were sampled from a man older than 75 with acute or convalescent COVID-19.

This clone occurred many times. The CDR3: CSVNGGTETQYF. The CDR3 DNA is TGCAGCGTTAATGGCGGTACAGAGACCCAGTACTTC. The rearrangement uses TRBV29-1 and TRBJ2-5; no clear D gene. From germline, CDR1 is SQVTM and CDR2 ANQGSEA. CDR3 size: 12 residues. V lost 5 bases and J 4 bases, leaving 11 bases between the germline ends.

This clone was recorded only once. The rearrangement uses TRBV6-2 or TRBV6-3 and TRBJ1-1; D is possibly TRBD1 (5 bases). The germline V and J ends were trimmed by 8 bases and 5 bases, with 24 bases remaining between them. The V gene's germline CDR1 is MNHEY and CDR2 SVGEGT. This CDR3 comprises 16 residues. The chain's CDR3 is CASRWGIHFGSTEAFF. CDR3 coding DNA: TGTGCCAGCCGTTGGGGCATCCATTTCGGGTCGACTGAAGCTTTCTTT.

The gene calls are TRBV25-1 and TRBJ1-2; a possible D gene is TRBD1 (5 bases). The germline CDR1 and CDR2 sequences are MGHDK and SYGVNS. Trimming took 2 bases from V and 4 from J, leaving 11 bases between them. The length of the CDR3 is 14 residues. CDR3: CASSEAGRIYGYTF. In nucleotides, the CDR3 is TGTGCCAGCAGTGAAGCGGGACGGATCTATGGCTACACCTTC.